Listed below are T cell receptor beta chains from one sample, sequenced in a study of blood T cells in healthy people across ages. MiXCR, applied by TCRdb to the 5' RACE reads, yields one record per CDR3 protein. Of about 1.4 million distinct CDR3 sequences in the sample, almost 60% were seen once. The sequenced sample was blood. The receptors originated from a young man in good health. CDR3s include the opening cysteine and the closing phenylalanine or tryptophan. Each record gives: J gene, clone size, V gene, CDR3 length, D gene, CDR3 DNA, CDR3 protein. D genes are given only for firm matches. Part of the rows lack a size; the others show once, few, many or a class for expanded clones.

TRBJ2-1 | few | TRBV7-6 | 13 | - | TGTGCCAGCAGCTCGCTAGGGGGGGATGAGCAGTTCTTC | CASSSLGGDEQFF
TRBJ2-1 | - | TRBV15 | 14 | TRBD2 | TGTGCCACCAGCAGCGGGGGGGTATACAATGAGCAGTTCTTC | CATSSGGVYNEQFF
TRBJ2-3 | few | TRBV20-1 | 13 | - | TGCAGTGCCCTGTCACTCCTGGGAGATACGCAGTATTTT | CSALSLLGDTQYF
TRBJ2-7 | few | TRBV4-3 | 16 | TRBD1 | TGCGCCAGCAGCCAATCTGGGACAGGGGATACCTACGAGCAGTACTTC | CASSQSGTGDTYEQYF
TRBJ2-7 | few | TRBV20-1 | 13 | TRBD1 | TGCAGTGCTGTCCGGACAGGTTCCTACGAGCAGTACTTC | CSAVRTGSYEQYF
TRBJ2-3 | once | TRBV5-1 | 14 | - | TGCGCCAGCCACCTGGGGACCGCCCGAGATACGCAGTATTTT | CASHLGTARDTQYF
TRBJ2-1 | - | TRBV4-2 | 15 | TRBD2 | TGTGCCAGCAGCCAAGATAGGCTAGCGGGGAGTGAGCAGTTCTTC | CASSQDRLAGSEQFF
TRBJ2-5 | - | TRBV7-8 | 16 | - | TGTGCCAGCAGCTTAGAATCCGGGACCCAGGGGGAGACCCAGTACTTC | CASSLESGTQGETQYF
TRBJ2-1 | - | TRBV5-1 | 14 | TRBD1 | TGCGCCAGCACCTGGCAGGGGGTTGGAGATGAGCAGTTCTTC | CASTWQGVGDEQFF
TRBJ1-2 | - | TRBV5-1 | 15 | TRBD1 | TGCGCCAGCAGCTCCGACAGGGGGATTAATCATGGCTACACCTTC | CASSSDRGINHGYTF
TRBJ2-3 | - | TRBV7-8 | 14 | - | TGTGCCAGCAGCACAGAAGCCCCAGTGGATACGCAGTATTTT | CASSTEAPVDTQYF
TRBJ2-7 | few | TRBV4-1 | 13 | - | TGCGCCAGCAGCCAAGAAACTATCTACGAGCAGTACTTC | CASSQETIYEQYF
TRBJ2-7 | - | TRBV2 | 14 | - | TGTGCCAGCACATATGGAAGGGATTTCTACGAGCAGTACTTC | CASTYGRDFYEQYF
TRBJ2-4 | - | TRBV29-1 | 14 | - | TGCAGCGTTCCGGACACGGCAGCCAAAAACATTCAGTACTTC | CSVPDTAAKNIQYF
TRBJ1-1 | - | TRBV4-1 | 15 | - | TGCGCCAGCAGCCAAGAACCGGCAAGCGCCCCTGAAGCTTTCTTT | CASSQEPASAPEAFF
TRBJ2-7 | - | TRBV6-6 | 14 | TRBD2 | TGTGCCAGCAGTCGACTAGCGGGGGGACAAACCCAGTACTTC | CASSRLAGGQTQYF
TRBJ1-2 | - | TRBV9 | 12 | - | TGTGCCAGCAGCGTAGGAACTTCGGGCTACACCTTC | CASSVGTSGYTF
TRBJ2-7 | few | TRBV7-9 | 14 | - | TGTGCCAGCAGCCCAAAGGGACACCTCTACGAGCAGTACTTC | CASSPKGHLYEQYF
TRBJ2-1 | few | TRBV6-6 | 16 | TRBD1 | TGTGCCAGCAGTAAGGGACAGGGGGCCTCCTACAATGAGCAGTTCTTC | CASSKGQGASYNEQFF
TRBJ2-3 | - | TRBV7-2 | 15 | - | TGTGCCAGCAGCTTAGTCTCGCGGAGCTCAGATACGCAGTATTTT | CASSLVSRSSDTQYF
TRBJ1-2 | - | TRBV12-3/TRBV12-4 | 16 | - | TGTGCCAGCAGCCGTCCCACCGGGTCCTCCGCCGGTGGCTACACCTTC | CASSRPTGSSAGGYTF
TRBJ2-1 | - | TRBV18 | 16 | - | TGTGCCAGCTCACCTAAGACGGCCAACGTAGTTAATGAGCAGTTCTTC | CASSPKTANVVNEQFF
TRBJ2-7 | few | TRBV29-1 | 11 | - | TGCAGCGCCGGAGACGGATACGAGCAGTACTTC | CSAGDGYEQYF
TRBJ2-7 | - | TRBV10-3 | 14 | - | TGTGCCATCAGCGCAGACAGGTCCCCTTACGAGCAGTACTTC | CAISADRSPYEQYF
TRBJ2-1 | - | TRBV7-9 | 18 | TRBD2 | TGTGCCAGCAGCTTAGCTCGGGGGACTACCCTCTACTACAATGAGCAGTTCTTC | CASSLARGTTLYYNEQFF
TRBJ2-5 | few | TRBV12-3/TRBV12-4 | 12 | TRBD1 | TGTGCCAGCAGTGGACAGGGGGAGACCCAGTACTTC | CASSGQGETQYF
TRBJ2-7 | many | TRBV9 | 14 | TRBD1 | TGTGCCAGCAGCGTCGACAGGGGGCCCTACGAGCAGTACTTC | CASSVDRGPYEQYF
TRBJ2-5 | - | TRBV20-1 | 16 | TRBD2 | TGCAGTGCTAGGGGACCCGGGACTAGCAGATACAATGAGCAGTACTTC | CSARGPGTSRYNEQYF
TRBJ2-2 | - | TRBV9 | 14 | TRBD2 | TGTGCCAGCAGCGCGGGGGGGCAGACCGGGGAGCTGTTTTTT | CASSAGGQTGELFF
TRBJ1-6 | - | TRBV7-9 | 16 | TRBD1 | TGTGCCAGCAGCTTGACTGCTGGGACAGTTAATTCACCCCTCCACTTT | CASSLTAGTVNSPLHF
TRBJ1-3 | - | TRBV15 | 15 | - | TGTGCCACCAGCAGAGACCAGGGCCCTGGAAACACCATATATTTT | CATSRDQGPGNTIYF
TRBJ2-1 | - | TRBV5-1 | 15 | - | TGCGCCAGCAGCGCCTTCATGAGCTCCTACAATGAGCAGTTCTTC | CASSAFMSSYNEQFF
TRBJ2-5 | - | TRBV13 | 14 | - | TGTGCCAGCAGCTTAGGGTCCCCTGCGGAGACCCAGTACTTC | CASSLGSPAETQYF
TRBJ2-7 | - | TRBV20-1 | 14 | TRBD2 | TGCAGTGCTAGACCGAGTAGCGGGAGTCCTGAGCAGTACTTC | CSARPSSGSPEQYF
TRBJ2-6 | - | TRBV10-3 | 13 | - | TGTGCCATCGAGGGGCCTGGGGCCAACGTCCTGACTTTC | CAIEGPGANVLTF
TRBJ2-1 | - | TRBV13 | 14 | TRBD1 | TGTGCCAGCACCCTATGGACAGGGGGCAATGAGCAGTTCTTC | CASTLWTGGNEQFF
TRBJ2-3 | - | TRBV7-9 | 16 | - | TGTGCCAGCAGGCAGAGTCGGGCACCAGACGCAGATACGCAGTATTTT | CASRQSRAPDADTQYF
TRBJ2-7 | few | TRBV3-1 | 14 | - | TGTGCCAGCAGCCAAGATGTGCTAGCCTACGAGCAGTACTTC | CASSQDVLAYEQYF
TRBJ2-7 | - | TRBV20-1 | 12 | - | TGCAGTGCTAGGGGACTGACCTACGAGCAGTACTTC | CSARGLTYEQYF
TRBJ2-1 | - | TRBV12-3/TRBV12-4 | 17 | TRBD1 | TGTGCCAGCAGCCCCGGAATCTGGACAGGAGGCTACAATGAGCAGTTCTTC | CASSPGIWTGGYNEQFF
TRBJ2-7 | many | TRBV4-3 | 14 | - | TGCGCCAGCAGCCAAGAACGAGGCTTCTCCGAGCAGTACTTC | CASSQERGFSEQYF
TRBJ2-1 | - | TRBV28 | 13 | - | TGTGCCAGTCGGTGGGGGACTTACAATGAGCAGTTCTTC | CASRWGTYNEQFF
TRBJ1-2 | few | TRBV7-2 | 13 | - | TGTGCCAGCAGCTTCCGGGAAAACTATGGCTACACCTTC | CASSFRENYGYTF
TRBJ2-7 | once | TRBV28 | 11 | - | TGTGCCAGCAAGGGGGAATTGGAGCAGTACTTC | CASKGELEQYF
TRBJ2-7 | - | TRBV27 | 13 | - | TGTGCCAGCAGTGGGAGAGCCTCCTACGAGCAGTACTTC | CASSGRASYEQYF
TRBJ2-1 | - | TRBV29-1 | 14 | TRBD2 | TGCAGCGGCTCGGGACTAGCGGCTTACAATGAGCAGTTCTTC | CSGSGLAAYNEQFF
TRBJ2-3 | - | TRBV7-2 | 16 | TRBD2 | TGTGCCGGCAGCGGCGGACTAGCGGGGGGAGCAGATACGCAGTATTTT | CAGSGGLAGGADTQYF